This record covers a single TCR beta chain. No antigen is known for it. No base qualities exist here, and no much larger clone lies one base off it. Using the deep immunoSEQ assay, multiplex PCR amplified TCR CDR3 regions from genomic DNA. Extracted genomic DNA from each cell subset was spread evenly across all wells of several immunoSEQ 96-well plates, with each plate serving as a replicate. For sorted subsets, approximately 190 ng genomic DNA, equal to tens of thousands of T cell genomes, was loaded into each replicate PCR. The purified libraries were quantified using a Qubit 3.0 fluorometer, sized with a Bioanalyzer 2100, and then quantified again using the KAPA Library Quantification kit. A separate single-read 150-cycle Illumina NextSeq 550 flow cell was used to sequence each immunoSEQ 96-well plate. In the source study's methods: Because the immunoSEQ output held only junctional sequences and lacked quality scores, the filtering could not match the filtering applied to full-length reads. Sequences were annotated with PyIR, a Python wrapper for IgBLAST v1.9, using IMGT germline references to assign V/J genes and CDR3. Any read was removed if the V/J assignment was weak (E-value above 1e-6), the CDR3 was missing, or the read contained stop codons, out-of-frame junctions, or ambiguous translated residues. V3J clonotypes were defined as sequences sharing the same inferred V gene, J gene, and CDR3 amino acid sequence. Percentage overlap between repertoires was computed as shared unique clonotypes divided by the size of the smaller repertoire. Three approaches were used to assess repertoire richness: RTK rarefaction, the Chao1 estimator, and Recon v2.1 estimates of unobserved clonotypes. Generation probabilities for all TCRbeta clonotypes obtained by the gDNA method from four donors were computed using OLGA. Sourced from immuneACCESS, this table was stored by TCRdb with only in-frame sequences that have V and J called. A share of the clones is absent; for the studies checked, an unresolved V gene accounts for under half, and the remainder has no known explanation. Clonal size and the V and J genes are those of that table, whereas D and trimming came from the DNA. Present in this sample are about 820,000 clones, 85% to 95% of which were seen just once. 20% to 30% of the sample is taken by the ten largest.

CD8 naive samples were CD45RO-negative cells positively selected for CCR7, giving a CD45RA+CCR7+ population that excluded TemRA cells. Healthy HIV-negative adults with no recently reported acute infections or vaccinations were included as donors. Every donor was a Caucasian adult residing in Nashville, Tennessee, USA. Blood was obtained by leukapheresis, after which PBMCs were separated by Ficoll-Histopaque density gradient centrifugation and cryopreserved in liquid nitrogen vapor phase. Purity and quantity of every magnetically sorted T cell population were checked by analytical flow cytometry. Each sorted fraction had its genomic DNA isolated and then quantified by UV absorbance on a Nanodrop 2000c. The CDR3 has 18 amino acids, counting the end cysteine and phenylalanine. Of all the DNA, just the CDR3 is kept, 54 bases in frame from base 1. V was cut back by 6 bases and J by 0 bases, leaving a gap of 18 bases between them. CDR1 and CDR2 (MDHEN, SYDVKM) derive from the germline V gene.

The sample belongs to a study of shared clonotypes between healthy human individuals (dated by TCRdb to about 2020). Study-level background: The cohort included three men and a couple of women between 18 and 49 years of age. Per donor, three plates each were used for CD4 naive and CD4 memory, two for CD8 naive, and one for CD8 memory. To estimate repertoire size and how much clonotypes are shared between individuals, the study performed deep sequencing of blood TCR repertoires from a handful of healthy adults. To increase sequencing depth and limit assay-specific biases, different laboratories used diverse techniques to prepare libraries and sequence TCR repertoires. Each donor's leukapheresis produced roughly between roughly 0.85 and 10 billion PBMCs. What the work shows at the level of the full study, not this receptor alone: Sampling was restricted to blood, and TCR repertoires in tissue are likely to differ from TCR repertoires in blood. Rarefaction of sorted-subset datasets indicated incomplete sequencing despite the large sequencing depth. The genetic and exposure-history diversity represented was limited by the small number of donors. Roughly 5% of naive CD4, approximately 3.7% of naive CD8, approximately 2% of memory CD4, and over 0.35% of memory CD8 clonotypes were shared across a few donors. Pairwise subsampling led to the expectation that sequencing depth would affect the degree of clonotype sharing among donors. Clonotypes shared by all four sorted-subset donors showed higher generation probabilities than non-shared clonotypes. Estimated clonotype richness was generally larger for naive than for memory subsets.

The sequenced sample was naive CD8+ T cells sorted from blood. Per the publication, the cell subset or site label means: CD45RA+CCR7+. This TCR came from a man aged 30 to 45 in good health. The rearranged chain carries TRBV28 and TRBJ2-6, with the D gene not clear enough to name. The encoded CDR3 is CASSNLFPARSGANVLTF. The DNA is TGTGCCAGCAGCAATCTATTTCCAGCACGCTCTGGGGCCAACGTCCTGACTTTC.